A single sample is the source of the 2 T cell receptor beta chains below, sequenced in a study of blood T cell repertoires in COVID-19. TCRdb's table, derived via immunoSEQ multiplex PCR, lists solely in-frame clones and lacks some. Of hundreds of thousands of clones detected, 75% to 85% appear once; the ten largest clones hold roughly 4.7%. Input material: peripheral blood. The receptor set was obtained from a woman in her seventies with acute or convalescent COVID-19.

This chain uses TRBV18 with TRBJ1-1, with 8 bases identical to TRBD1. Germline CDR1 is KGHSH and CDR2 is LQKENI. J gave up 1 base and V 4 bases, and 5 bases lay outside the gene matches. The CDR3 loop spans 15 amino acids. In DNA, the CDR3 is TGTGCCAGCTCACTTTCAGGGGGCGGGAACACTGAAGCTTTCTTT. It encodes CASSLSGGGNTEAFF. Filled out from reference TRBV18 and TRBJ1-1, the complete variable domain reads NAGVMQNPRHLVRRRGQEARLRCSPMKGHSHVYWYRQLPEEGLKFMVYLQKENIIDESGMPKERFSAEFPKEGPSILRIQQVVRGDSAAYFCASSLSGGGNTEAFFGQGTRLTVV.

The chain recombines TRBV4-3 with TRBJ2-7; no reliable D call. This CDR3 is 13 amino acids long. Per the germline V gene, CDR1 is LGHNA and CDR2 is YSLEER. V gave up 0 bases and J gave up 6 bases, with 9 bases separating them. CDR3 sequence: CASSQDLVGEQYF. DNA for the CDR3: TGCGCCAGCAGCCAAGATCTAGTTGGCGAGCAGTACTTC.